One T cell receptor beta chain is described in this entry. What it recognizes is unknown. The data belong to a study of T cell responses to AZD1222 COVID-19 vaccine. On the study more broadly: Analyses pooled second doses at about 4 or about 12 weeks.

Assay: immunoSEQ multiplex PCR; the TCRdb copy retains only in-frame clones and omits some. The repertoire holds approximately 150,000 clones, approximately 90% seen once, with about 2.5% in the top ten. This CDR3 has 14 residues. Trimming cost V 1 base and J 2 bases, with 6 bases left between them. CDR1 is LGHDT and CDR2 is YNNKEL in the germline V gene (reference sequence). Study outcomes and limitations: No day 14 peak samples; only post-peak repertoires were characterized.

The sequences come from peripheral blood, collected on day 0 of AZD1222 vaccination. The TCR sequence derives from an adult in good health. The chain couples TRBV3-1 (or the pseudogene TRBV3-2) to TRBJ2-1; D ambiguous. CDR3 coding DNA: TGTGCCAGCAGCCAAGGAATAGCCTACAATGAGCAGTTCTTC. As protein: CASSQGIAYNEQFF.